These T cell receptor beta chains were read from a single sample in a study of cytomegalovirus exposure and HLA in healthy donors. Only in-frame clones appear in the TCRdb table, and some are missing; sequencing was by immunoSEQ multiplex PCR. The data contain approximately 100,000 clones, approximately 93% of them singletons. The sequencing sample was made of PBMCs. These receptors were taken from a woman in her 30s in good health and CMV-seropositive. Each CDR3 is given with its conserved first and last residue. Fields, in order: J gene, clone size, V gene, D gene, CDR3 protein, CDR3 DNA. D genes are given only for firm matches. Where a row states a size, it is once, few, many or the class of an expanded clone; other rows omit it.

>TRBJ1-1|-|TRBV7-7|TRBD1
CASKHRLDRGNTEAFF
TGTGCCAGCAAACATCGCCTCGACAGGGGGAACACTGAAGCTTTCTTT
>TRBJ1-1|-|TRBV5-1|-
CASQQTPSTEAFF
TGCGCCAGCCAACAGACCCCTTCCACTGAAGCTTTCTTT
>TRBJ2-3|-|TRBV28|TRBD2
CASSSPGLAGGEDTQYF
TGTGCCAGCAGCTCCCCCGGACTAGCGGGAGGGGAAGATACGCAGTATTTT
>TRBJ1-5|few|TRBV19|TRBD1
CASTADRGRNQPQHF
TGTGCCAGTACCGCCGACAGGGGACGCAATCAGCCCCAGCATTTT
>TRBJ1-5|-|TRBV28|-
CASSLGGVQPQHF
TGTGCCAGCAGTCTAGGGGGGGTCCAGCCCCAGCATTTT
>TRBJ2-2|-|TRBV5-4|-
CASSFLSAGELFF
TGTGCCAGCAGTTTTCTCAGCGCCGGGGAGCTGTTTTTT
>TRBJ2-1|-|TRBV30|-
CAWSSLSTNEQFF
TGTGCCTGGAGTTCCCTAAGTACCAATGAGCAGTTCTTC
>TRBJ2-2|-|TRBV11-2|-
CASSLDWSRGRFDTGELFF
TGTGCCAGCAGCTTAGATTGGAGCAGGGGCCGTTTTGACACCGGGGAGCTGTTTTTT
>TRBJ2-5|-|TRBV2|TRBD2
CASSSRLAGGETQYF
TGTGCCAGCAGTTCCCGACTAGCGGGAGGAGAGACCCAGTACTTC
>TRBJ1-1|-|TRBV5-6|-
CASSSLILNTEAFF
TGTGCCAGCAGCTCCCTTATCCTCAACACTGAAGCTTTCTTT
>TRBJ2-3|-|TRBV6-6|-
CASSYQGPDTQYF
TGTGCCAGCAGTTACCAGGGGCCAGATACGCAGTATTTT
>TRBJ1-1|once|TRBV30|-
CAWSRGGRRNTEAFF
TGTGCCTGGAGTAGGGGGGGACGGAGGAACACTGAAGCTTTCTTT
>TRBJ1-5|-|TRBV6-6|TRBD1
CASSQTGRGNQPQHF
TGTGCCAGCAGTCAGACAGGGCGCGGCAATCAGCCCCAGCATTTT
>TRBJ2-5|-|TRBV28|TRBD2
CASSLASGSGTQYF
TGTGCCAGCAGTTTAGCTAGCGGGAGTGGGACCCAGTACTTC
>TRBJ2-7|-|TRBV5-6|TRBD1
CASSFGTASYEQYF
TGTGCCAGCAGCTTTGGGACAGCCTCCTACGAGCAGTACTTC
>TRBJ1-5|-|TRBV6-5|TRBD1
CASSYSGTGNQPQHF
TGTGCCAGCAGTTACTCAGGGACAGGCAATCAGCCCCAGCATTTT
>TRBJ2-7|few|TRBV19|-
CASSRGDYEQYF
TGTGCCAGTAGTAGGGGGGACTACGAGCAGTACTTC
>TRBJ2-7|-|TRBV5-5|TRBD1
CASSLVQGSNEQYF
TGTGCCAGCAGCTTGGTACAGGGGTCCAACGAGCAGTACTTC
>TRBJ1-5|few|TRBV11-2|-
CASSLEQDQPQHF
TGTGCCAGCAGCTTAGAACAAGATCAGCCCCAGCATTTT
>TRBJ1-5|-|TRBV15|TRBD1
CATSWDRGSNQPQHF
TGTGCCACCAGCTGGGACAGGGGGAGCAATCAGCCCCAGCATTTT
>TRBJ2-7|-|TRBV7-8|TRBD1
CASSLSTSRDRPYEQYF
TGTGCCAGCAGCCTCTCGACTTCCCGGGACAGGCCCTACGAGCAGTACTTC
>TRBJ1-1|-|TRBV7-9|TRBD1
CASSPPDRGRTEAFF
TGTGCCAGCAGCCCACCCGACAGGGGGCGTACTGAAGCTTTCTTT
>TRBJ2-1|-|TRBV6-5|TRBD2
CASSYPGLAGGREQFF
TGTGCCAGCAGTTACCCCGGGCTAGCGGGAGGACGGGAGCAGTTCTTC
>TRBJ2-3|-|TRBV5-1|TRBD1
CASSLVRDRTDTQYF
TGCGCCAGCAGCTTGGTACGGGACAGGACAGATACGCAGTATTTT
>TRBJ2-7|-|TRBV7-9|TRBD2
CASSLGEGLAGSYEQYF
TGTGCCAGCAGCTTAGGGGAGGGACTAGCGGGTTCCTACGAGCAGTACTTC
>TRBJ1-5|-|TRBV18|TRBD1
CASSLLSGTEQPQHF
TGTGCCAGCTCACTCCTGTCCGGGACAGAGCAGCCCCAGCATTTT
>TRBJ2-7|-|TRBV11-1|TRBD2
CASSSPGRAVDYEQYF
TGTGCCAGCAGCTCACCCGGGAGGGCGGTAGACTACGAGCAGTACTTC
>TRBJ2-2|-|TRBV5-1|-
CASSSGQNTGELFF
TGCGCCAGCAGCTCGGGACAGAACACCGGGGAGCTGTTTTTT
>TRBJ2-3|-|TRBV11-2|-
CASSLGSSARGDTQYF
TGTGCCAGCAGCTTAGGAAGTTCAGCCAGGGGAGATACGCAGTATTTT
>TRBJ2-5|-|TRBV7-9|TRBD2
CASSPRGGLFRETQYF
TGTGCCAGCAGCCCCCGGGGGGGGCTCTTTCGGGAGACCCAGTACTTC
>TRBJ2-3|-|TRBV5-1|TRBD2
CASRWTSGSTDTQYF
TGCGCCAGCAGGTGGACTAGCGGGAGTACCGATACGCAGTATTTT
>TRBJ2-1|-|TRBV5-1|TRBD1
CASSLVFMRGQGRDEQFF
TGCGCCAGCAGCTTGGTATTTATGAGAGGACAGGGTCGAGATGAGCAGTTCTTC
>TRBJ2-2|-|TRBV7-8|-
CASSLTHTGELFF
TGTGCCAGCAGCTTGACACACACCGGGGAGCTGTTTTTT
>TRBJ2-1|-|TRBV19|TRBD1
CASSIVGVGQGVHNEQFF
TGTGCCAGTAGTATAGTGGGCGTGGGACAGGGAGTTCACAATGAGCAGTTCTTC
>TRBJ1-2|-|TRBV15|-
CATSRDRNGYTF
TGTGCCACCAGCAGAGATCGTAATGGCTACACCTTC
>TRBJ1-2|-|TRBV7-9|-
CASSSIFYGYTF
TGTGCCAGCAGCTCCATTTTCTATGGCTACACCTTC
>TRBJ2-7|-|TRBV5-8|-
CASSLAPPLSYEQYF
TGTGCCAGCAGCTTGGCCCCCCCCCTGAGCTACGAGCAGTACTTC
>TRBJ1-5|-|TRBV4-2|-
CASSRSLEQPQHF
TGTGCCAGCAGCCGTTCTTTAGAGCAGCCCCAGCATTTT
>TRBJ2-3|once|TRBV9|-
CATSAGRSTDTQYF
TGTGCCACTTCAGCGGGTAGGAGCACAGATACGCAGTATTTT
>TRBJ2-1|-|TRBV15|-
CATHPSPAMSYNEQFF
TGTGCCACGCACCCCTCGCCCGCGATGTCCTACAATGAGCAGTTCTTC
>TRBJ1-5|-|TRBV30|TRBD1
CAWSPRGNQPQHF
TGTGCCTGGAGTCCCAGGGGGAATCAGCCCCAGCATTTT
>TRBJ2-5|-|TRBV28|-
CASKQQGSLLQETQYF
TGTGCCAGTAAGCAACAGGGCTCACTTCTACAAGAGACCCAGTACTTC
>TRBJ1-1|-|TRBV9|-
CASSLRHEGTEAFF
TGTGCCAGCAGCCTCCGCCATGAGGGCACTGAAGCTTTCTTT
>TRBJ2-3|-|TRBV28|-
CASSAGRYTDTQYF
TGTGCCAGCAGTGCGGGACGGTACACAGATACGCAGTATTTT
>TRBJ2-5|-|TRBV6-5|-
CASRPDSGFQETQYF
TGTGCCAGCAGGCCAGATAGCGGTTTCCAAGAGACCCAGTACTTC
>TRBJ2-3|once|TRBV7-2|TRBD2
CASSLGLAPDTQYF
TGTGCCAGCAGCCTCGGACTAGCGCCAGATACGCAGTATTTT
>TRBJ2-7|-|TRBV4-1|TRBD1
CASSSGDWTGPIMGSYEQYF
TGCGCCAGCAGCTCGGGGGACTGGACAGGGCCAATAATGGGTTCCTACGAGCAGTACTTC
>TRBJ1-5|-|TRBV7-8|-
CASSLVTGSNQPQHF
TGTGCCAGCAGCTTAGTCACAGGAAGCAATCAGCCCCAGCATTTT
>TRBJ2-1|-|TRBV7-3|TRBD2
CASRLAGGQSEQFF
TGTGCCAGCAGGCTAGCGGGAGGCCAGAGCGAGCAGTTCTTC
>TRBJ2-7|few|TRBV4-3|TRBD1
CASSQGQGEAYEQYF
TGCGCCAGCAGCCAGGGACAGGGTGAAGCCTACGAGCAGTACTTC
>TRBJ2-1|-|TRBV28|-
CASSLQGLRSYNEQFF
TGTGCCAGCAGTTTGCAGGGCCTTAGATCCTACAATGAGCAGTTCTTC
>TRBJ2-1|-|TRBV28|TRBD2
CASSWGLAGVGNEQFF
TGTGCCAGCAGTTGGGGACTAGCGGGAGTCGGGAATGAGCAGTTCTTC
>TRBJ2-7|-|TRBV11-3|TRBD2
CASSLGTSESYEQYF
TGTGCCAGCAGCTTAGGGACTAGCGAATCCTACGAGCAGTACTTC
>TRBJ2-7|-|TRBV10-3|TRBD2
CAISLAGDSYEQYF
TGTGCCATTTCACTAGCGGGAGACTCCTACGAGCAGTACTTC
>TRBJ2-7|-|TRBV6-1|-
CASSPQTGNYEQYF
TGTGCCAGCAGCCCTCAGACAGGAAACTACGAGCAGTACTTC